A selection of T cell receptor beta chains follows, all from one sample in a study of resident and recirculating memory T cells in vitiligo. Produced via immunoSEQ multiplex PCR; TCRdb's table is partial and in-frame only. The table shows tens of thousands of clones, with approximately 90% occurring only once. Material: blood. The receptors here all came from a male donor with vitiligo. CDR3s include the opening cysteine and the closing phenylalanine or tryptophan. A D gene is named only where the DNA matches it firmly. The size entry is marked missing in some rows and otherwise reads once, few, many or a size class.

cdr3_aa cdr3_nt j_call d_call clone_size v_call
CASSVREYGYTF TGTGCCAGCAGCGTAAGGGAGTATGGCTACACCTTC TRBJ1-2 . . TRBV9
CASSHRGLGQDNEQFF TGTGCCAGTAGTCACAGGGGGCTTGGGCAGGACAATGAGCAGTTCTTC TRBJ2-1 TRBD1 . TRBV19
CASTLLSGSSYNEQFF TGTGCCAGCACCCTACTTAGCGGGAGCTCCTACAATGAGCAGTTCTTC TRBJ2-1 TRBD2 . TRBV28
CARFVGDEQFF TGTGCCAGGTTCGTAGGGGATGAGCAGTTCTTC TRBJ2-1 . once TRBV28
CASSSAREEVAGELFF TGTGCCAGCAGTTCTGCGCGGGAAGAAGTGGCCGGGGAGCTGTTTTTT TRBJ2-2 . . TRBV28
CASRRQGEINYGYTF TGTGCCAGCAGGCGACAGGGGGAGATTAACTATGGCTACACCTTC TRBJ1-2 TRBD1 . TRBV28
CASSTRTGGDEQYF TGTGCCAGCAGCACCCGGACAGGGGGCGACGAGCAGTACTTC TRBJ2-7 TRBD1 once TRBV7-9
CAWAPQRDHEQFF TGTGCCTGGGCTCCGCAGCGGGACCATGAGCAGTTCTTC TRBJ2-1 TRBD2 . TRBV30
CASSIRGLLNTGELFF TGTGCCAGTAGTATCCGGGGTCTCCTGAACACCGGGGAGCTGTTTTTT TRBJ2-2 . once TRBV19
CASSLTGLQETQYF TGCGCCAGCAGCTTGACAGGGTTGCAAGAGACCCAGTACTTC TRBJ2-5 . . TRBV5-1
CASSPVQGVAYGYTF TGTGCCAGCTCACCTGTCCAGGGGGTGGCCTATGGCTACACCTTC TRBJ1-2 TRBD1 . TRBV18
CASSPSANEKLFF TGTGCCAGCTCCCCTTCGGCTAATGAAAAACTGTTTTTT TRBJ1-4 . . TRBV18
CASTPGRGTYEQYF TGTGCCAGCACCCCTGGAAGGGGGACCTACGAGCAGTACTTC TRBJ2-7 . . TRBV28
CASSEWDRGSGNTIYF TGTGCCAGCAGCGAATGGGACAGGGGAAGTGGAAACACCATATATTTT TRBJ1-3 TRBD1 . TRBV5-6
CASSLATGGGYHEQYF TGTGCCAGCAGTTTAGCGACAGGGGGCGGCTACCACGAGCAGTACTTC TRBJ2-7 TRBD1 . TRBV28
CASSQGVSGMGDTQYF TGCGCCAGCAGCCAGGGTGTTAGCGGGATGGGAGATACGCAGTATTTT TRBJ2-3 TRBD2 . TRBV4-1
CASSFSGGTGAETQYF TGTGCCAGCAGCTTCTCGGGAGGGACAGGGGCTGAGACCCAGTACTTC TRBJ2-5 TRBD1 . TRBV5-5
CASSQFFPPLSSYNEQFF TGCGCCAGCAGCCAATTCTTCCCACCGCTAAGCTCCTACAATGAGCAGTTCTTC TRBJ2-1 . . TRBV4-1
CASSEADRPLTDTQYF TGTGCCAGCAGTGAAGCGGACAGGCCTTTGACAGATACGCAGTATTTT TRBJ2-3 TRBD1 few TRBV2
CASRSSPGVGYGYTF TGTGCCAGCAGGTCATCCCCAGGGGTAGGATATGGCTACACCTTC TRBJ1-2 . . TRBV6-5
CASSSLGGTDTQYF TGTGCCAGCAGCTCCCTAGGAGGGACAGATACGCAGTATTTT TRBJ2-3 . . TRBV13
CASSPGTGAEEQYF TGTGCCAGCTCACCCGGGACAGGGGCTGAAGAGCAGTACTTC TRBJ2-7 TRBD1 . TRBV18
CASSWASGSYEQYF TGTGCCAGCAGTTGGGCTAGCGGGAGCTACGAGCAGTACTTC TRBJ2-7 TRBD2 once TRBV28
CASSTWTNHNSPLHF TGCGCCAGCAGCACCTGGACAAATCATAATTCACCCCTCCACTTT TRBJ1-6 . . TRBV5-1
CASSYGGGEDTQYF TGTGCCAGCAGTTACGGGGGAGGAGAAGATACGCAGTATTTT TRBJ2-3 . . TRBV6-5
CASSFWAGTDNEQFF TGTGCCAGCAGCTTTTGGGCGGGAACCGACAATGAGCAGTTCTTC TRBJ2-1 . . TRBV7-8
CAWLEKRESYEQYF TGTGCCTGGCTGGAGAAGCGGGAAAGCTACGAGCAGTACTTC TRBJ2-7 TRBD2 once TRBV30
CASSSPATGGAYDTF TGTGCCAGCAGCTCCCCCGCTACAGGGGGCGCTTACGACACCTTC TRBJ1-2 TRBD1 . TRBV28
CASSLTRSYNEQFF TGTGCCAGCAGCTTGACGAGGTCCTACAATGAGCAGTTCTTC TRBJ2-1 . . TRBV7-9
CASSRTGVGNTIYF TGTGCCAGCAGCCGGACAGGCGTCGGAAACACCATATATTTT TRBJ1-3 TRBD1 . TRBV7-9
CASSSPGQDLYEAGYTF TGTGCCAGCAGCTCTCCGGGACAGGACCTCTACGAAGCTGGCTACACCTTC TRBJ1-2 TRBD1 . TRBV28
CASSVRQRTGEETQYF TGTGCCAGCTCAGTTAGACAGCGGACAGGGGAAGAGACCCAGTACTTC TRBJ2-5 TRBD1 . TRBV18
CASSPGQPVPGPQHF TGCGCCAGCAGCCCGGGACAGCCGGTTCCGGGGCCCCAGCATTTT TRBJ1-5 TRBD1 . TRBV5-1
CASSSPGQPYEQYF TGTGCCAGCAGCTCACCGGGACAGCCCTACGAGCAGTACTTC TRBJ2-7 TRBD1 . TRBV7-2
CASSSPRDSSYEQYF TGTGCCAGCAGCTCCCCTAGGGACAGCTCTTACGAGCAGTACTTC TRBJ2-7 TRBD1 . TRBV11-2
CASSVSGAAYNEQFF TGCGCCAGCAGTGTTAGCGGGGCGGCCTACAATGAGCAGTTCTTC TRBJ2-1 TRBD2 few TRBV10-2
CASRPTPGLYNEQFF TGTGCCAGCAGACCTACTCCGGGACTTTACAATGAGCAGTTCTTC TRBJ2-1 . . TRBV2
CAIRLGPTEQYF TGTGCCATCCGACTGGGGCCGACCGAGCAGTACTTC TRBJ2-7 . . TRBV2
CASSFFGTGFSSSYNEQFF TGTGCCAGCAGTTTCTTTGGGACAGGCTTTTCCAGCTCCTACAATGAGCAGTTCTTC TRBJ2-1 TRBD1 . TRBV28
CASSKQVTSSYNEQFF TGTGCCAGCTCGAAGCAGGTTACTAGCTCCTACAATGAGCAGTTCTTC TRBJ2-1 . . TRBV27